This T cell receptor beta chain was sequenced during a study of CD8+CD57+ T cells in acquired aplastic anemia. The overall study: Across the sorted CD4+ and CD8+ cells, DNA amounts averaged 3.2 ug.

Patients picked for sequencing had shown CD8+CD57+ cell expansion detected by flow cytometry. Deletions cut 7 bases from V and 2 bases from J, with 10 bases between. The CDR3 consists of 13 residues. The germline V gene has CDR1 MGHDK and CDR2 SYGVNS. Genomic DNA templated the TCR beta VDJ and CDR3 profiling. TCRdb recomputed calls from the reads with MiXCR, one row per CDR3 protein. The sample includes some 160,000 distinct CDR3 sequences, about half of them seen just once. In its sample, this clonotype was seen once. This TCR was sampled from a human donor with aplastic anemia. Input material: sorted CD4+, CD8+, or CD8+CD57+ T cells (not recorded which) from PBMCs. The V and J genes are TRBV25-1 and TRBJ2-3, with D possibly being TRBD2 (5 bases). In nucleotides, the CDR3 is TGTGCCAGCAAGAGAGGGCCCACAGATACGCAGTATTTT. It translates to CASKRGPTDTQYF.